These 30 T cell receptor beta chains were sequenced from one sample in a study of response to subunit inactivated influenza vaccine (dated by TCRdb to about 2018). Library preparation was by RT-PCR. TCRdb lists the instrument as Illumina HiSeq 2500. TCRdb itself trimmed the public reads at Q25 with fastp, ran MiXCR and retained productive beta chains. Rows with one shared CDR3 protein collapse into an entry with the most common genes and DNA. The sample table records about 800,000 distinct CDR3 sequences; approximately 22% of these occur just once. 10% of the sample is taken by the ten largest. The source material was PBMCs from blood, sampled less than 6 days after vaccination. These receptors were taken from a man aged 50 to 59 who received an inactivated influenza vaccine. Donor details come from another sample of the same person, matched by shared clones.

The sample holds a few counts of this clonotype. The chain joins TRBV20-1 to TRBJ2-1, with D unclear. The V end was cut by 4 bases, the J end by 0 bases, with 7 bases between. Germline CDR1 reads DFQATT; CDR2 reads SNEGSKA (reference sequence). The CDR3 contains 13 residues. CDR3 DNA: TGCAGTGCTACAAGTAGCTCCTACAATGAGCAGTTCTTC. Protein sequence: CSATSSSYNEQFF.

The chain uses TRBV4-3 and TRBJ1-2; TRBD1 is a possible D gene (6 bases). The germline V gene encodes CDR1 LGHNA and CDR2 YSLEER. This CDR3 region has 15 residues. Trimming removed 4 bases from V and 0 bases from J, with 12 bases in between. In DNA, the CDR3 is TGCGCCAGCAGCCTAAGGACAGAAACTAACTATGGCTACACCTTC. It yields the protein CASSLRTETNYGYTF.

The chain has TRBV6-5 and TRBJ2-6; TRBD1 agrees at 10 bases. Germline V gives CDR1 MNHEY, CDR2 SVGAGI. Germline trimming cut 2 bases from V and 4 bases from J; bases unmatched to any gene: 11. The CDR3 contains 19 residues. The CDR3 spells CASSYRATGGRSGANVLTF. CDR3 bases: TGTGCCAGCAGTTACAGGGCGACAGGGGGCCGTTCCGGGGCCAACGTCCTGACTTTC.

This clonotype was counted between two and nine times. This chain links TRBV29-1 with TRBJ2-1; 10 bases are a match to TRBD2. Germline lookup yields CDR1 SQVTM and CDR2 ANQGSEA. The CDR3 sequence is 13 residues long. Germline trimming cut 6 bases from V and 10 bases from J; bases unmatched to any gene: 9. CDR3 coding DNA: TGCAGCGTCCCGACGCTGGGACTAGCGGAGCAGTTCTTC. This gives the protein CSVPTLGLAEQFF.

This clonotype came up a few times. The chain carries TRBV19 and TRBJ1-5; unclear D gene. Per germline, CDR1 LNHDA and CDR2 SQIVND (reference sequence). The CDR3 has 12 amino acids. V gave up 2 bases and J gave up 7 bases, with 6 bases separating them. CDR3 DNA: TGTGCCAGTAGTATAAGAACGCAGCCCCAGCATTTT. As protein: CASSIRTQPQHF.

There are many counts of this clonotype. The V and J genes are TRBV6-2 or TRBV6-3 and TRBJ2-2, with unresolved D. The length of the CDR3 is 14 residues. V was pared by 6 bases and J by 4 bases, with 12 bases between. From germline, CDR1 is MNHEY and CDR2 SVGEGT. The CDR3 nucleotides are TGTGCCAGCAGCCCAGACACCAGCACCGGGGAGCTGTTTTTT. As protein: CASSPDTSTGELFF.

The gene calls are TRBV12-3 or TRBV12-4 and TRBJ2-3; weak D call: TRBD2 (5 bases). Trimming removed 7 bases at V and 6 bases at J, with 17 bases between. The CDR3 spans 14 residues. CDR3 residues: CASIIGGVGDTQYF. CDR3 DNA: TGTGCCAGCATCATCGGAGGTGTGGGGGATACGCAGTATTTT.

This clonotype was picked up a small number of times. V gene TRBV12-3 or TRBV12-4 combines with J gene TRBJ2-5; D unclear. With 3 bases removed from V and 2 bases from J, the gap between germline ends came to 7 bases. This CDR3 has 13 amino acids. CDR3 nucleotides: TGTGCCAGCAGTTTCGGAGATCAAGAGACCCAGTACTTC. This encodes CASSFGDQETQYF.

The table lists this clonotype with a few counts. This CDR3 reads CASNPDSYTEAFF. The CDR3 bases are TGCGCCAGCAACCCCGACAGTTACACTGAAGCTTTCTTT. This chain connects TRBV5-1 to TRBJ1-1, with D maybe TRBD1 (5 bases). CDR1 and CDR2 (germline): SGHRS, YFSETQ. V was shortened by 6 bases and J by 3 bases, with 12 bases between the two germline ends. The CDR3 spans 13 residues. Full variable domain (rest looked up from reference TRBV5-1 and TRBJ1-1): KAGVTQTPRYLIKTRGQQVTLSCSPISGHRSVSWYQQTPGQGLQFLFEYFSETQRNKGNFPGRFSGRQFSNSRSEMNVSTLELGDSALYLCASNPDSYTEAFFGQGTRLTVV.

This clonotype was seen more than once but under ten times. The V gene is TRBV29-1, the J gene TRBJ2-4; tentatively, D is TRBD2 (7 bases). With 4 bases removed from V and 12 bases from J, the gap between germline ends came to 22 bases. Germline V CDR1 and CDR2: SQVTM, ANQGSEA. The CDR3 contains 14 residues. CDR3 loop: CSVGMGGGPESQYF. Here the CDR3 DNA reads TGCAGCGTTGGGATGGGGGGGGGCCCTGAGAGTCAGTACTTC.

The chain links TRBV5-1 to TRBJ2-3; 11 positions agree with TRBD1. Per the germline V gene, CDR1 is SGHRS and CDR2 is YFSETQ. The V segment lost 5 bases and the J segment 4 bases; nucleotides outside the gene matches: 6. The CDR3 is 15 amino acids. CDR3 in DNA: TGCGCCAGCAGACCCGGGACAGGGGGTCCAGATACGCAGTATTTT. It translates to CASRPGTGGPDTQYF.

This clonotype was picked up a small number of times. The chain is built from TRBV29-1 and TRBJ2-7; 8 nucleotides match TRBD1. From germline, CDR1 is SQVTM and CDR2 ANQGSEA. V lost 4 bases, J lost 4 bases, and 9 bases stayed unmatched. The CDR3 loop spans 14 amino acids. The DNA of the CDR3 is TGCAGCGTTGGTTCGTTGCAGGGGGCTTACGAGCAGTACTTC. As protein: CSVGSLQGAYEQYF.

In this sample, this clonotype turned up a few times. The V call is TRBV5-1, the J call TRBJ1-3; tentatively, D is TRBD1 (5 bases). V was trimmed by 0 bases and J by 2 bases, leaving 9 bases between them. CDR3 length: 15 residues. The germline CDR1 and CDR2 sequences are SGHRS and YFSETQ. CDR3 nucleotides: TGCGCCAGCAGCTTGGAGCGGGGGGCTGGAAACACCATATATTTT. Its protein product is CASSLERGAGNTIYF.

This sequence joins TRBV7-9 and TRBJ1-2, with 8 bases that match TRBD1. The junction had 5 bases not matched to a gene; V was cut back by 4 bases and J by 4 bases. The CDR3 totals 14 residues. Germline CDR1 is SEHNR and CDR2 is FQNEAQ (reference sequence). The CDR3 coding sequence is TGTGCCAGCAGCTGGGCGGACAGGGTCTATGGCTACACCTTC. Translated, it gives CASSWADRVYGYTF.

The J gene is TRBJ2-2, the V gene TRBV19; 10 positions match TRBD2. V lost 0 bases to trimming and J lost 5 bases; unmatched junction nucleotides: 12. Per germline, CDR1 LNHDA and CDR2 SQIVND (reference sequence). This CDR3 has 19 residues. The CDR3, as DNA: TGTGCCAGTAGTATAGATCCCTACCAGCGGGAGGGCCAGACCGGGGAGCTGTTTTTT. Its translation is CASSIDPYQREGQTGELFF.

This clonotype was detected a few times. This chain links TRBV6-2 or TRBV6-3 with TRBJ2-1; D is undetermined. The CDR3 sequence is 16 residues long. V lost 2 bases to trimming and J lost 5 bases, with 16 bases between them. Looked up from germline, CDR1 is MNHEY and CDR2 is SVGEGT. DNA for the CDR3: TGTGCCAGCAGTTACATCGAAGGACCTGGGAACAATGAGCAGTTCTTC. Amino acid sequence: CASSYIEGPGNNEQFF.

This chain links TRBV28 with TRBJ1-1; TRBD1 might be the D (5 bases). The ends were cut back, 5 bases at V and 1 base at J, with 20 bases in the middle. Germline values: CDR1 MDHEN, CDR2 SYDVKM. This CDR3 spans 17 amino acids. CDR3 nucleotide sequence: TGTGCCAGCAGTCCCTACCAAGCCCGACAGACGAACACTGAAGCTTTCTTT. It yields the protein CASSPYQARQTNTEAFF.

This clonotype was observed at least ten times. The chain uses TRBV29-1 and TRBJ2-7, with a tentative D call TRBD1 (5 bases). There are 14 residues in the CDR3. Germline loops: CDR1 SQVTM, CDR2 ANQGSEA. Trimming shortened V by 7 bases and J by 4 bases, and 20 bases separated the two germline ends. The CDR3 DNA reads as TGCAGCGCCGTTAGGGGATCAGGATCGTACGAGCAGTACTTC. It translates to CSAVRGSGSYEQYF.

This clonotype came up a few times. The chain employs TRBV5-6 and TRBJ2-5; D unresolved. The CDR3 is 16 amino acids. Germline CDR1 is SGHDT and CDR2 is YYEEEE. V was clipped by 0 bases and J by 0 bases, with 12 bases between them. This CDR3 is CASSLVVDFDQETQYF. The CDR3 nucleotides are TGTGCCAGCAGCTTGGTGGTAGACTTTGACCAAGAGACCCAGTACTTC. The whole variable domain, filled in from reference TRBV5-6 and TRBJ2-5, reads DAGVTQSPTHLIKTRGQQVTLRCSPKSGHDTVSWYQQALGQGPQFIFQYYEEEERQRGNFPDRFSGHQFPNYSSELNVNALLLGDSALYLCASSLVVDFDQETQYFGPGTRLLVL.

This clonotype was recorded many times. The rearrangement joins TRBV20-1 to TRBJ1-1; D gene unclear. Germline V gene lookup returns CDR1 DFQATT and CDR2 SNEGSKA (reference sequence). V was clipped by 5 bases and J by 1 base, with 8 bases between them. The CDR3 length is 12 residues. The CDR3 region is CSAQPKNTEAFF. The CDR3, as DNA: TGCAGTGCTCAACCAAAGAACACTGAAGCTTTCTTT.

This clonotype was counted many times. The V gene is TRBV5-5, the J gene TRBJ2-5; 12 nucleotides align to TRBD2. CDR1 is SGHKS and CDR2 is YYEKEE in the germline V gene (reference sequence). The trim removed 2 bases at V and 5 bases at J, leaving 7 bases unmatched. This CDR3 has 16 residues. CDR3: CASSLALAGGQETQYF. Written as DNA, the CDR3 is TGTGCCAGCAGCTTAGCGCTAGCGGGGGGGCAGGAGACCCAGTACTTC. Combining the CDR3 with reference TRBV5-5 and TRBJ2-5 gives the whole variable domain DAGVTQSPTHLIKTRGQQVTLRCSPISGHKSVSWYQQVLGQGPQFIFQYYEKEERGRGNFPDRFSARQFPNYSSELNVNALLLGDSALYLCASSLALAGGQETQYFGPGTRLLVL.

This clonotype came up a few times. The rearrangement joins TRBV4-3 to TRBJ2-1; 7 bases match TRBD2. V dropped 3 bases and J dropped 0; count of bases not matched to a gene: 8. The CDR3 has 17 amino acids. In germline, CDR1 is LGHNA, CDR2 YSLEER. The CDR3 reads CASSHDFGGSSYNEQFF. CDR3 DNA: TGCGCCAGCAGCCACGACTTCGGCGGGAGCTCCTACAATGAGCAGTTCTTC.

This sequence joins TRBV29-1 and TRBJ2-5, with 7 bases that match TRBD2. Trimming at V came to 8 bases and at J to 0 bases, leaving 6 bases not matched to a gene. Germline values: CDR1 SQVTM, CDR2 ANQGSEA. The CDR3 length is 13 residues. The CDR3 reads CSSQRGHQETQYF. DNA for the CDR3: TGCAGCTCCCAGCGGGGACACCAAGAGACCCAGTACTTC.

The rearrangement joins TRBV5-6 to TRBJ2-2, with D possibly matching TRBD2 (6 bases). The germline V gene encodes CDR1 SGHDT and CDR2 YYEEEE. The CDR3 consists of 15 residues. Trimming left V 4 bases short and J 7 bases short, with 17 bases between. This chain's CDR3 is CASSGPTSFRGELFF. The CDR3 bases are TGTGCCAGCAGCGGCCCGACTAGTTTTCGCGGGGAGCTGTTTTTT.

This clonotype appeared a few times. The chain is built from TRBV11-3 and TRBJ2-2, with 7 bases aligning to TRBD2. The trim removed 4 bases at V and 3 bases at J, leaving 2 bases unmatched. This CDR3 is built from 14 residues. Germline-derived CDR1 and CDR2 are SGHNT and YENEEA. CDR3 in DNA: TGTGCCAGCAGCTGGACTAGGGACACCGGGGAGCTGTTTTTT. This encodes CASSWTRDTGELFF.

A word on this clonotype: One junction end disagrees with the germline gene, perhaps due to a read error. The rearrangement links TRBV7-7 to TRBJ2-1, with TRBD2 matching over 14 bases. Germline loops: CDR1 SSHAT, CDR2 FNYEAQ (reference sequence). The CDR3 consists of 17 residues. The chain's CDR3 is CASSLGRPGLAGDEQFF. In nucleotides, the CDR3 is TGTGCTAGCAGCTTAGGTAGACCGGGACTAGCGGGGGATGAGCAGTTCTTC. Drawing the rest from reference TRBV7-7 and TRBJ2-1, the complete variable domain is GAGVSQSPRYKVTKRGQDVTLRCDPISSHATLYWYQQALGQGPEFLTYFNYEAQPDKSGLPSDRFSAERPEGSISTLTIQRTEQRDSAMYRCASSLGRPGLAGDEQFFGPGTRLTVL.

This clonotype appeared a few times. V gene TRBV24-1 combines with J gene TRBJ2-1; the match to TRBD2 covers 13 bases. Per the germline V gene, CDR1 is KGHDR and CDR2 is SFDVKD. V shed 2 bases and J 8 bases; nucleotides not matched to a gene: 8. This CDR3 contains 17 residues. CDR3 coding DNA: TGTGCCACCAGTGATTCATTTACTAGCGGGAGGGCAGATGAGCAGTTCTTC. This sequence encodes CATSDSFTSGRADEQFF.

V usage is TRBV20-1 and J usage is TRBJ2-7; D is possibly TRBD1 (7 bases). Per germline, CDR1 DFQATT and CDR2 SNEGSKA (reference sequence). There are 15 residues in the CDR3. Trimming took 3 bases from V and 3 from J, leaving 18 bases between them. CDR3 sequence: CSASGSGGGGYEQYF. The CDR3 nucleotides are TGCAGTGCTAGCGGCTCTGGAGGGGGCGGCTACGAGCAGTACTTC.

This clonotype has a handful of counts. This rearrangement joins TRBV20-1 to TRBJ2-1; no reliable D call. This CDR3 region has 16 residues. V was trimmed by 1 base and J by 0 bases, leaving 13 bases between them. Germline V gene lookup returns CDR1 DFQATT and CDR2 SNEGSKA (reference sequence). CDR3 coding DNA: TGCAGTGCTAGAGGGAGAGGCGCAAGCTCCTACAATGAGCAGTTCTTC. Residues: CSARGRGASSYNEQFF.

This clonotype has ten or more counts. The chain has TRBV20-1 and TRBJ1-1; D gene ambiguous. Germline CDR1 is DFQATT and CDR2 is SNEGSKA (reference sequence). This CDR3 region has 13 residues. The CDR3 protein is CRPLPGGFTEAFF. The DNA for the CDR3 is TGCAGACCGTTACCGGGTGGTTTTACTGAAGCTTTCTTT.